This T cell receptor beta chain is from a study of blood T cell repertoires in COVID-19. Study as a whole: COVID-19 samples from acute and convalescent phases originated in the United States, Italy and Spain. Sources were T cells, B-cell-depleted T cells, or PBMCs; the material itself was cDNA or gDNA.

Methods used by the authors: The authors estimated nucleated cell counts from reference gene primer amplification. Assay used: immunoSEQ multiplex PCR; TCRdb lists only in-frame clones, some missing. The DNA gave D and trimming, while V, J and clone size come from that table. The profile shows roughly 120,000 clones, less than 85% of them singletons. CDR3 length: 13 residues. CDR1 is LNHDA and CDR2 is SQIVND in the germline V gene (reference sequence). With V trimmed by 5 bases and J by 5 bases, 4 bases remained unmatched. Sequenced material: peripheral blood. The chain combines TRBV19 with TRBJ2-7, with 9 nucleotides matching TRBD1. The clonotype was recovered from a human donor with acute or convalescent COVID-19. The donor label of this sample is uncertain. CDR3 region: CASSRDRGDEQYF. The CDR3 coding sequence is TGTGCCAGTAGTCGTGACAGGGGGGACGAGCAGTACTTC.